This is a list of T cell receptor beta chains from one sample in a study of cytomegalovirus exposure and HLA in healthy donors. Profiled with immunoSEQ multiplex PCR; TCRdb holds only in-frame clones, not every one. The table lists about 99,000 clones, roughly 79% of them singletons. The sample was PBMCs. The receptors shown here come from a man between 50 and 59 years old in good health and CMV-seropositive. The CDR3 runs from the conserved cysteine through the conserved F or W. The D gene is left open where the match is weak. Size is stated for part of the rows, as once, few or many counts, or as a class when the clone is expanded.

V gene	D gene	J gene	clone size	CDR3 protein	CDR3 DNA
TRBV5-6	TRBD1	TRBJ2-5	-	CASNRGEETQYF	TGTGCCAGCAACAGGGGGGAAGAGACCCAGTACTTC
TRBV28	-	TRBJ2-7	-	CASSEGLLGYEQYF	TGTGCCAGCAGTGAGGGCCTCCTGGGGTACGAGCAGTACTTC
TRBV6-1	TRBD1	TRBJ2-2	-	CASSKDLPTGASGELFF	TGTGCCAGCAGTAAAGACTTACCCACAGGGGCGTCCGGGGAGCTGTTTTTT
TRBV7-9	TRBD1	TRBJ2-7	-	CSSSLEGTGSYEQYF	TGTTCCAGCAGCTTAGAGGGGACAGGGTCCTACGAGCAGTACTTC
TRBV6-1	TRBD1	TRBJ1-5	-	CASSDSWQGAQDNQPQHF	TGTGCCAGCAGTGATTCGTGGCAGGGGGCGCAAGACAATCAGCCCCAGCATTTT
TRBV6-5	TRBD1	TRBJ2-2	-	CASTDREAGELFF	TGTGCCAGTACGGACAGGGAGGCCGGGGAGCTGTTTTTT
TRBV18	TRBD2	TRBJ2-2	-	CASSIAGRTGELFF	TGTGCCAGCTCAATAGCGGGGCGCACCGGGGAGCTGTTTTTT
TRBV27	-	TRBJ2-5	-	CASSLGAQETQYF	TGTGCCAGCAGTTTGGGGGCCCAAGAGACCCAGTACTTC
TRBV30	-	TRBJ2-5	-	CAWSVVEETQYF	TGTGCCTGGAGTGTTGTCGAAGAGACCCAGTACTTC
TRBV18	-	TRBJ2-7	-	CASSPHGGSSEQYF	TGTGCCAGCTCACCACACGGGGGATCCTCCGAGCAGTACTTC
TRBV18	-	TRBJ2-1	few	CASSPKNRSRNEQFF	TGTGCCAGCTCACCAAAGAATCGGAGTCGGAATGAGCAGTTCTTC
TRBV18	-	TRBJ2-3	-	CASSPELASTDTQYF	TGTGCCAGCTCCCCGGAGTTGGCCTCCACAGATACGCAGTATTTT
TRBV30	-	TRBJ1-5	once	CAWSVGQLDQPQHF	TGTGCCTGGAGTGTTGGACAGCTTGATCAGCCCCAGCATTTT
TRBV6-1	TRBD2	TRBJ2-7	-	CASGGLADSYEQYF	TGTGCCAGCGGGGGACTAGCGGACTCCTACGAGCAGTACTTC
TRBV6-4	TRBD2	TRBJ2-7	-	CASSVGGQWTSGRLYEQYF	TGTGCCAGCAGTGTGGGGGGGCAGTGGACTAGCGGGAGGTTATACGAGCAGTACTTC
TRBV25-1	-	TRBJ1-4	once	CASRATGGASEKLFF	TGTGCCAGCAGAGCCACGGGGGGCGCGAGTGAAAAACTGTTTTTT
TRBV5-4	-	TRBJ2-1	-	CASSLPGSYNEQFF	TGTGCCAGCAGCTTGCCAGGCTCCTACAATGAGCAGTTCTTC
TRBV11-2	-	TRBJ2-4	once	CASSLDRGATDIQYF	TGTGCCAGCAGCTTAGATCGGGGGGCTACGGACATTCAGTACTTC
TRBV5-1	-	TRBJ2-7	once	CASSLEGGYEQYF	TGCGCCAGCAGCTTGGAGGGAGGATACGAGCAGTACTTC
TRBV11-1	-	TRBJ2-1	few	CASSPRAVVNEQFF	TGTGCCAGCAGCCCCCGTGCGGTGGTCAATGAGCAGTTCTTC
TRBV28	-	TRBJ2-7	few	CASSFWSWKEQAAYEQYF	TGTGCCAGCAGTTTTTGGAGCTGGAAAGAACAGGCGGCCTACGAGCAGTACTTC
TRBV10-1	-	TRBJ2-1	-	CASSPGSGGHEQFF	TGCGCCAGCAGTCCCGGTTCAGGAGGGCATGAGCAGTTCTTC
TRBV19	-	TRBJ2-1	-	CASSSKRGGSYNEQFF	TGTGCCAGTAGTTCGAAAAGGGGGGGGTCCTACAATGAGCAGTTCTTC
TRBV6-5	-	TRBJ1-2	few	CASSRTGGTYGYTF	TGTGCCAGCAGCCGGACGGGGGGAACTTATGGCTACACCTTC
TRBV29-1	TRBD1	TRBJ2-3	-	CSGRTGDTQYF	TGCAGCGGCCGGACAGGGGATACGCAGTATTTT
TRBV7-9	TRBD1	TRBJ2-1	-	CSSSRDRGISSYNEQFF	TGTTCCAGCAGCCGGGACAGGGGTATTAGTTCCTACAATGAGCAGTTCTTC
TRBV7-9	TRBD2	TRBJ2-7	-	CSSSPSGASSYEQYF	TGTTCCAGCAGCCCCAGCGGGGCGAGCTCCTACGAGCAGTACTTC
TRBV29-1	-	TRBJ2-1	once	CSVVKFERVSYNEQFF	TGCAGCGTTGTAAAGTTCGAGCGGGTTTCCTACAATGAGCAGTTCTTC
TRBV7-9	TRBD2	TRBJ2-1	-	CASSLVGLAGGESYNEQFF	TGTGCCAGCAGCTTAGTTGGACTAGCGGGAGGGGAGTCCTACAATGAGCAGTTCTTC
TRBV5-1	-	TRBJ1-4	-	CASSPNIATNEKLFF	TGCGCCAGCAGCCCAAACATTGCAACTAATGAAAAACTGTTTTTT
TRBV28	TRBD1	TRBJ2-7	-	CASKTPGQGYYEQYF	TGTGCCAGCAAAACCCCGGGACAGGGGTACTACGAGCAGTACTTC
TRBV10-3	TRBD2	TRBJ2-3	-	CATQRERTDTQYF	TGTGCCACGCAGCGGGAGAGGACAGATACGCAGTATTTT
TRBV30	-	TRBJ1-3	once	CAWSRDTGNTIYF	TGTGCCTGGAGTAGGGACACTGGAAACACCATATATTTT
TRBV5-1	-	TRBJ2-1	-	CASSLGTPSYNEQFF	TGCGCCAGCAGCTTGGGGACTCCCTCCTACAATGAGCAGTTCTTC
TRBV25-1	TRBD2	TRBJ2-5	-	CASSGGQRGWQETQYF	TGTGCCAGCAGTGGGGGCCAGCGGGGATGGCAAGAGACCCAGTACTTC
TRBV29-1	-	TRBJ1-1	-	CSVQPMGVGGSKTEAFF	TGCAGCGTTCAACCCATGGGTGTGGGGGGGAGTAAGACTGAAGCTTTCTTT
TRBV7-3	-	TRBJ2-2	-	CASSLNSGYTGELFF	TGTGCCAGCAGCTTAAACAGCGGATACACCGGGGAGCTGTTTTTT
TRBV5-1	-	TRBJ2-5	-	CASSHGQSQETQYF	TGCGCCAGCAGCCATGGACAGTCGCAAGAGACCCAGTACTTC
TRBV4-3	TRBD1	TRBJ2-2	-	CASSQTGTGNTGELFF	TGCGCCAGCAGCCAAACCGGGACAGGGAACACCGGGGAGCTGTTTTTT
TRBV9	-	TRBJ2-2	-	CASSPSGELFF	TGTGCCAGCAGCCCCTCCGGGGAGCTGTTTTTT
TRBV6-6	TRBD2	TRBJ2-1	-	CASTQPAGLKGEQFF	TGTGCCAGCACCCAACCGGCGGGACTAAAGGGTGAGCAGTTCTTC
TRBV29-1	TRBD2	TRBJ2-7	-	CSVYLAGAHKQYF	TGCAGCGTCTATCTAGCGGGAGCTCACAAGCAGTACTTC
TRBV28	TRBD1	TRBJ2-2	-	CASSLWGQGDTGELFF	TGTGCCAGCAGTTTATGGGGACAGGGCGACACCGGGGAGCTGTTTTTT
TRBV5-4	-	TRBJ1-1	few	CASSLWTENTEAFF	TGTGCCAGCAGTTTGTGGACAGAGAACACTGAAGCTTTCTTT
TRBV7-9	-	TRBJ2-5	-	CASSLRTGETQYF	TGTGCCAGCAGCCTCCGCACAGGGGAGACCCAGTACTTC
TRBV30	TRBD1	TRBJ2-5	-	CAWSLPPGGRETQYF	TGTGCCTGGAGCCTACCCCCAGGGGGTAGGGAGACCCAGTACTTC
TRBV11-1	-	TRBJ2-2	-	CASSLQVAEYTGELFF	TGTGCCAGCAGCTTACAGGTAGCGGAGTACACCGGGGAGCTGTTTTTT
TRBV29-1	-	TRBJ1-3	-	CSVESGSGNTIYF	TGCAGCGTAGAGTCGGGCTCTGGAAACACCATATATTTT
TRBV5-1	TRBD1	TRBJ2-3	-	CASSPTGASTDTQYF	TGCGCCAGCAGCCCTACAGGGGCAAGCACAGATACGCAGTATTTT
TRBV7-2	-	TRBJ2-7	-	CASSSTTGSYEQYF	TGTGCCAGCAGCTCGACTACCGGATCCTACGAGCAGTACTTC
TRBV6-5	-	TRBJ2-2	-	CASSELLNTGELFF	TGTGCCAGCAGTGAACTTCTTAACACCGGGGAGCTGTTTTTT
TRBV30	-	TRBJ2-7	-	CAMSQVNEQYF	TGTGCCATGTCACAGGTAAACGAGCAGTACTTC
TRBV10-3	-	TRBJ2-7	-	CAISDSPNYEQYF	TGTGCCATCAGTGATTCCCCAAACTACGAGCAGTACTTC